The clone carrying this TCR beta chain was seen a handful of times. Its antigen is unknown. The record originates from a study of early T cells in non-severe SARS-CoV-2 infection. General study findings and limits: Matching results from VDJdb favored anti-spike CD8 responses, leaving private and CD4 specificities undetected.

Germline-derived CDR1 and CDR2 are DFQATT and SNEGSKA (reference sequence). V was clipped by 1 base and J by 4 bases; unmatched bases: 3. This CDR3 spans 14 amino acids. Each single cDNA molecule received a unique molecular identifier. From the 5' RACE reads, TCRdb called clonotypes with MiXCR, one entry per CDR3 protein. The sample includes fewer than 65,000 distinct CDR3 sequences, approximately 10% of them seen just once. The genes are TRBV20-1 and TRBJ2-1, with 8 bases that match TRBD2. The receptor was derived from an adult who was a healthcare worker with PCR-confirmed SARS-CoV-2 infection or an uninfected control (not recorded which). Specimen: whole blood, collected at baseline. CDR3 in DNA: TGCAGTGCTAGAGCTAGCGGGCCATACAATGAGCAGTTCTTC. Translation gives CSARASGPYNEQFF.